The clone carrying this T cell receptor (beta chain) was seen at least ten times. Its antigen is not known. For TCR beta, libraries came from iRepertoire HTBI primers and Arm-PCR of CDR3 regions. One entry per CDR3 protein results from TCRdb running MiXCR on the multiplex PCR reads. The sample consists of around 500,000 distinct CDR3 sequences, around 11% of them appearing once. The V gene's germline CDR1 is SEHNR and CDR2 FQNEAQ (reference sequence). The junction had 7 bases not matched to a gene; V was cut back by 4 bases and J by 7 bases. This CDR3 spans 15 amino acids. The sample comes from a study of regulatory T cells in long-lasting Graves disease. Overall study results and limits: Persistent Graves' patients showed a TCR diversity that was lower than that of newly diagnosed ones.

Time point reported: newly diagnosed GD, antithyroid drugs for less than 3 months. The TCR library was made from RNA that had been extracted from PBMCs in TRIzol. These data were also filed under a second study, of T cells in Graves' hyperthyroidism and ophthalmopathy. Per that study: Diagnoses rested on clinical symptoms, serum thyroxine and TRAb, thyroid ultrasound and orbital computed tomography.

The chain is built from TRBV7-9 and TRBJ2-1, with TRBD2 identical over 10 bases. The material was peripheral blood mononuclear cells (PBMCs), obtained at new diagnosis, from a patient treated with antithyroid drugs. The sequence was collected from a woman aged 30 to 39 with Graves disease. The CDR3 loop is CASSSTSGMGNEQFF. The CDR3 coding sequence is TGTGCCAGCAGCTCTACTAGCGGGATGGGTAATGAGCAGTTCTTC. Full variable domain (remainder filled in from reference TRBV7-9 and TRBJ2-1): DTGVSQNPRHKITKRGQNVTFRCDPISEHNRLYWYRQTLGQGPEFLTYFQNEAQLEKSRLLSDRFSAERPKGSFSTLEIQRTEQGDSAMYLCASSSTSGMGNEQFFGPGTRLTVL.